This T cell receptor (beta chain) was captured by sequencing in a study of early T cells in non-severe SARS-CoV-2 infection (dated by TCRdb to the early 2020s). For context, the study as a whole: Because TCR sequencing was done on bulk RNA from unsorted whole blood, the alpha and beta chains could not be paired.

CDR1 WNHNN and CDR2 SYGVQD were looked up in the germline V gene (reference sequence). The CDR3 runs 14 residues from the cysteine to the phenylalanine. This entry keeps only the CDR3 DNA: 42 bases, framed from base 1. V sheds 5 bases and J sheds 0 bases, leaving 11 bases between their ends. This clonotype was seen only a few times. The target of this receptor is not known. No base qualities exist here, and no much larger clone lies one base off it. General conclusions and limits of the study: Matching against VDJdb was skewed toward anti-spike CD8 responses, likely underestimated virus-specific expansions, and missed private and CD4 specificities.

Library creation used 5' RACE. Sequenced on a NextSeq 500. To correct for sequencing error and PCR bias, the TCR library protocol tagged individual cDNA molecules with unique molecular identifiers. Both TCR alpha and beta chains were sequenced, and tight co-correlation was observed between alpha and beta sequence abundances in each sample. The authors' analysis ran thus. Decombinator V4 was used to annotate the V gene, J gene and CDR3 of the TCR sequences. Expanded TCRs were defined as changing significantly between any two time points under a Poisson model with p below 0.0001. Abundances of TCRs were expressed as counts per million after normalisation to the total number of TCRs sequenced in each sample. TRAV1-2 paired with TRAJ12, TRAJ20 or TRAJ33 defined MAIT TCRs, while TRAV10 paired with TRAJ18 defined iNKT TCRs. VDJdb, accessed on 1 November 2021, was searched for TCRs annotated for CMV, EBV and SARS-CoV-2, and TCRs annotated for more than one antigen were excluded. The public reads were reanalyzed by TCRdb: fastp trimming at Q25, MiXCR alignment, in-frame beta chains only. Each CDR3 protein gets just one entry, which takes the most common genes and DNA from the rows behind it. Here the V and J calls rest on TCRdb's processing, not on the authors' analysis. This sample is represented by 85,000 to 100,000 distinct CDR3 sequences; roughly 15% of them were singletons. About 4.7% of the sample belongs to the ten largest clones.

Set within a cohort of healthcare workers in London, UK, this nested case-control study involved weekly PCR testing of nasopharyngeal swabs along with blood sampling. Healthcare workers were recruited between 23 and 31 March 2020, during the week of the UK lockdown, and were followed weekly for up to roughly 15 weeks. This chain joins TRBV10-1 to TRBJ2-7, and the D gene may be TRBD1, 6 bases matching. This clonotype originated in an adult who was a healthcare worker with PCR-confirmed SARS-CoV-2 infection or an uninfected control (not recorded which). This sample comprised whole blood, obtained at baseline. The bases read TGCGCCAGCAGTCGGACAGCCTCCTCCTACGAGCAGTACTTC. Its amino acids are CASSRTASSYEQYF.